This record concerns one T cell receptor beta chain sequence. According to the study, genomic DNA was the template for TCR beta VDJ and CDR3 profiling. TCRdb reprocessed the reads via MiXCR and lists one record per CDR3 protein. This table has about 160,000 distinct CDR3 sequences, 45% to 55% appearing once. Patients included in sequencing had previously demonstrated CD8+CD57+ cell expansion by flow cytometry. Each patient had severe acquired aplastic anemia. This sample was taken from a study of CD8+CD57+ T cells in acquired aplastic anemia. CDR3 size: 16 residues. Germline lookup yields CDR1 DFQATT and CDR2 SNEGSKA (reference sequence). The junction had 14 bases not matched to a gene; V was cut back by 4 bases and J by 3 bases.

The V and J genes are TRBV20-1 and TRBJ2-7; 8 positions agree with TRBD2. The sequenced material came from sorted CD4+, CD8+, or CD8+CD57+ T cells (not recorded which) from PBMCs. The receptor was isolated from a human donor with aplastic anemia. CDR3 coding DNA: TGCAGTGCTAACGTTGGAATCTCTAGCGGGTTCTACGAGCAGTACTTC. This translates into CSANVGISSGFYEQYF.